The entry below describes one TCR beta chain. The antigen remains unidentified. A single record per CDR3 protein comes from TCRdb applying MiXCR to the reads. The table has some 800,000 distinct CDR3 sequences, about 31% seen once. These data originate in a study of T cell repertoires in cytomegalovirus infection. Whole-study context: CMV epitopes, recently identified HLA-C-restricted and well-studied HLA-B-restricted, were used.

The sequencing here drew on cultured CD8+ T cells from PBMCs, taken from culture after CMV antigen stimulation. The TCR sequence derives from a human donor in good health (CMV status not recorded). Some clones in this sample may be carry-over from other donors' samples.

The CDR3 sequence is CASSPWTGDNSPLHF. In DNA form, the CDR3 reads TGCGCCAGCAGCCCCTGGACAGGAGATAATTCACCCCTCCACTTT. V is TRBV4-1 and J is TRBJ1-6; 7 bases align to TRBD1. Per germline, CDR1 MGHRA and CDR2 YSYEKL. The CDR3 covers 15 residues. Trimming removed 4 bases from V and 5 bases from J; junction bases left unmatched: 5.